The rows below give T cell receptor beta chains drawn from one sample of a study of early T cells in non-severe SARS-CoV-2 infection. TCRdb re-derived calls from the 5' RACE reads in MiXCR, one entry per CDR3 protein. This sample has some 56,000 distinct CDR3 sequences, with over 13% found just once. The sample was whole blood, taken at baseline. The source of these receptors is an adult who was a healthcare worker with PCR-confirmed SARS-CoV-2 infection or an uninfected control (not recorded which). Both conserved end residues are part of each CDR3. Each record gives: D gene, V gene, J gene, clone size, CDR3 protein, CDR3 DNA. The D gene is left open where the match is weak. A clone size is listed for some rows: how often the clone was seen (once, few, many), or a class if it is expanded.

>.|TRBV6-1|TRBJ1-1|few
CASSATTNTEAFF
TGTGCCAGCAGTGCGACTACGAACACTGAAGCTTTCTTT
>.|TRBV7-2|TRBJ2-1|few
CASNAGAWLSNEQFF
TGTGCCAGCAACGCGGGGGCCTGGCTATCGAATGAGCAGTTCTTC
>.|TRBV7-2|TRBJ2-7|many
CASSLINYEQYF
TGTGCCAGCAGCTTAATTAACTACGAGCAGTACTTC
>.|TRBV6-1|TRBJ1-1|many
CASSEELTGYTEAFF
TGTGCCAGCAGTGAAGAGTTGACAGGTTATACTGAAGCTTTCTTT
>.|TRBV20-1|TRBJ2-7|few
CSARAEAGYEQYF
TGCAGTGCTAGGGCAGAAGCCGGCTACGAGCAGTACTTC
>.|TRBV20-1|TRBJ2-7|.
CSARPYEQYF
TGCAGTGCTCGACCCTACGAGCAGTACTTC
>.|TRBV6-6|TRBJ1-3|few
CASRDTGNTIYF
TGTGCCAGCAGGGACACCGGAAACACCATATATTTT
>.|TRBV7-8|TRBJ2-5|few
CASSSGVTQYF
TGTGCCAGCAGCTCAGGGGTGACCCAGTACTTC
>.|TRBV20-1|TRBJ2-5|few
CSAQRASRRETQYF
TGCAGTGCGCAGAGGGCATCCAGGAGAGAGACCCAGTACTTC
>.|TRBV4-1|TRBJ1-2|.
CASSQDGGVGYTF
TGCGCCAGCAGCCAAGATGGAGGGGTTGGCTACACCTTC
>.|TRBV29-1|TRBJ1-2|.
CSVDSRNYGYTF
TGCAGCGTTGATTCCAGAAACTATGGCTACACCTTC
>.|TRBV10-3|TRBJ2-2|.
CAISDGTGELFF
TGTGCCATCAGTGATGGGACCGGGGAGCTGTTTTTT
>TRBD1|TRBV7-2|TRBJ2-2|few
CASSNRGLNTGELFF
TGTGCCAGCAGCAACAGGGGGCTAAACACCGGGGAGCTGTTTTTT
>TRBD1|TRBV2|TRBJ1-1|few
CASLRGPESAFF
TGTGCCAGCTTGAGGGGGCCCGAGTCAGCTTTCTTT
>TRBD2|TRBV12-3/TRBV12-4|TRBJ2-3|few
CASIKSGGARTDTQYF
TGTGCCAGCATTAAAAGCGGGGGGGCGCGCACAGATACGCAGTATTTT
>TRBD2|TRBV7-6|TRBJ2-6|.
CASSPLAGGRGSGANVLTF
TGTGCCAGCAGCCCCCTAGCGGGAGGCCGAGGGTCTGGGGCCAACGTCCTGACTTTC
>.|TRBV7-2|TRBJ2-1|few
CASSLEGNSYNEQFF
TGTGCCAGCAGCCTGGAAGGAAACTCCTACAATGAGCAGTTCTTC
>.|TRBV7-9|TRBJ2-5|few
CASSLWQKETQYF
TGTGCCAGCAGCTTATGGCAGAAAGAGACCCAGTACTTC
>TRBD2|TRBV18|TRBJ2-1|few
CASSLTTSGSSYNEQFF
TGTGCCAGCTCACTAACGACTAGCGGGAGCTCCTACAATGAGCAGTTCTTC
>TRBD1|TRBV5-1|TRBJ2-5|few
CASSNPGTGGVLGRETQYF
TGCGCCAGCAGCAACCCCGGGACAGGGGGCGTGCTTGGTCGAGAGACCCAGTACTTC
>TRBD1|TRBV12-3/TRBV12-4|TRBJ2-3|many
CASTQDRGPDTQYF
TGTGCCAGCACCCAGGACAGGGGGCCAGATACGCAGTATTTT
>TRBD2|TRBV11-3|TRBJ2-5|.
CASSSPPGGSGSFETQYF
TGTGCCAGCAGCTCACCACCCGGAGGTAGCGGGAGTTTCGAGACCCAGTACTTC
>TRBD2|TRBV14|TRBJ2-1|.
CASRLAGTDEQFF
TGTGCCAGCCGACTAGCGGGTACCGATGAGCAGTTCTTC
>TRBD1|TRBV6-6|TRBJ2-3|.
CASGDRGGDTQYF
TGTGCCTCGGGGGACAGGGGGGGAGATACGCAGTATTTT
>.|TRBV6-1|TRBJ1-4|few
CASSPLVGGSPEKLFF
TGTGCCAGCAGCCCGCTGGTGGGAGGGTCCCCCGAAAAACTGTTTTTT
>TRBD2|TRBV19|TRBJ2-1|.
CASTSGREQFF
TGTGCCAGTACTAGCGGGAGAGAGCAGTTCTTC
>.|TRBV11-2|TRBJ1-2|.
CASSLESGYGYTF
TGTGCCAGCAGCTTAGAATCCGGATATGGCTACACCTTC
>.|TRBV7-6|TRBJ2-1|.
CASSLTRGEQFF
TGTGCCAGCAGCCTGACTCGAGGAGAGCAGTTCTTC
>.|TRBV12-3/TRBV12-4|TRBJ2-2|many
CASREDDQTGELFF
TGTGCCAGCAGGGAGGACGATCAAACCGGGGAGCTGTTTTTT
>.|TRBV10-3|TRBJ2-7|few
CAISESSSSYEQYF
TGTGCCATCAGTGAGTCTAGTAGTAGCTACGAGCAGTACTTC
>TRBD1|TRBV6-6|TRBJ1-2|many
CASSPQGGTGDGYTF
TGTGCCAGCAGTCCCCAGGGCGGGACAGGGGATGGCTACACCTTC
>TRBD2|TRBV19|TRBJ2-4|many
CARTSGENIQYF
TGTGCCAGGACTAGCGGAGAAAACATTCAGTACTTC
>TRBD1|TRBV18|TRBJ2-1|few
CASSPGQGTPTGHNEQFF
TGTGCCAGCTCACCGGGACAGGGCACCCCAACCGGTCACAATGAGCAGTTCTTC
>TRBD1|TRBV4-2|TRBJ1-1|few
CASSQGTGLNTEAFF
TGTGCCAGCAGCCAGGGGACAGGGTTGAACACTGAAGCTTTCTTT
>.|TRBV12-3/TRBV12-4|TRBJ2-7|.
CASSPSSRLPYEQYF
TGTGCCAGCAGTCCATCCTCGCGGCTACCCTACGAGCAGTACTTC
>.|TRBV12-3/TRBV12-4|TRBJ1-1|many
CASSLVRAGAFF
TGTGCCAGCAGTTTAGTTAGGGCAGGGGCTTTCTTT
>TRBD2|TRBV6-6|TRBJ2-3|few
CASSYTLAGGTDTQYF
TGTGCCAGCAGCTACACACTAGCGGGGGGCACAGATACGCAGTATTTT
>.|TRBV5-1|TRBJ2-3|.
CASSLLGASPTDTQYF
TGCGCCAGCAGCTTGCTTGGGGCCTCTCCAACAGATACGCAGTATTTT
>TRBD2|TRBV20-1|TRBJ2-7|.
CSARQREWEQYF
TGCAGTGCTAGACAGCGGGAGTGGGAGCAGTACTTC
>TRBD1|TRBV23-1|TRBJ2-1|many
CASSQGDRPLHEQFF
TGCGCCAGCAGTCAAGGGGACAGACCCCTCCATGAGCAGTTCTTC
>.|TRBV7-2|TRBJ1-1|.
CASSLLGQNTEAFF
TGTGCCAGCAGCTTACTGGGACAAAACACTGAAGCTTTCTTT